This T cell receptor beta chain comes out of a study of T cells after yellow fever vaccination. General study points: Post-booster repertoires contained most primary-vaccination clones again (approximately 95% CD4, roughly 90% CD8).

It was through 5'RACE template switching that TCR cDNA was made, with a universal primer site and UMIs added. TCRdb fed the 5' RACE reads into MiXCR, producing one record per CDR3 protein. Here the sample spans approximately 260,000 distinct CDR3 sequences, over 10% being singletons. Worth noting for this clonotype: Its antigen is undetermined.

V shed 4 bases and J shed 3 bases, with 9 bases lying between them. Per the germline V gene, CDR1 is LGHNA and CDR2 is YSLEER. The CDR3 length is 13 residues. Here the sequenced sample was CD4+ T cells sorted from PBMCs, taken 45 days after the yellow fever booster vaccination. The rearrangement uses TRBV4-3 and TRBJ2-5; D unresolved. This TCR was sampled from a man aged 25-45 years who received the YFV17D yellow fever vaccine. CDR3 sequence: CASSRVLEETQYF. Here the CDR3 DNA reads TGCGCCAGCAGCCGAGTACTGGAAGAGACCCAGTACTTC.